Below, 30 T cell receptor beta chains from the same sample are listed, as sequenced in a study of blood T cell repertoires in COVID-19. Assay used: immunoSEQ multiplex PCR; TCRdb lists only in-frame clones, some missing. The data contain 150,000 or so clones, approximately 80% of them singletons. The sequenced sample consisted of peripheral blood. Receptors were obtained from a woman aged 50 to 65 in a cohort sampled during active or convalescent COVID-19.

The V call is TRBV10-1, the J call TRBJ2-1, with 8 bases aligning to TRBD2. CDR1 and CDR2 from the germline V gene are WNHNN and SYGVQD (reference sequence). CDR3 size: 15 residues. The V segment lost 2 bases and the J segment 1 base; nucleotides outside the gene matches: 1. The CDR3 protein is CASSEQRGSYNEQFF. The CDR3 DNA reads as TGCGCCAGCAGTGAGCAGCGGGGGTCCTACAATGAGCAGTTCTTC.

The CDR3 DNA is TGTGCCATCAGTGAGAGAGCGGGGGGTTTTAATGAGCAGTTCTTC. Its translation: CAISERAGGFNEQFF. The V gene is TRBV10-3, the J gene TRBJ2-1; 9 nucleotides agree with TRBD2. Per germline, CDR1 ENHRY and CDR2 SYGVKD. The CDR3 is made up of 15 amino acids. V lost 2 bases, J lost 7 bases, and 6 bases stayed unmatched.

The gene calls are TRBV12-3 or TRBV12-4 and TRBJ1-4; D not resolved. The CDR3 is 11 residues long. The ends were cut back, 7 bases at V and 7 bases at J, with 7 bases in the middle. CDR3 sequence (DNA): TGTGCCAGCACCTCGAGTGAAAAACTGTTTTTT. Protein product: CASTSSEKLFF.

The chain employs TRBV10-3 and TRBJ1-6, with a tentative D call TRBD1 (5 bases). The germline CDR1 and CDR2 sequences are ENHRY and SYGVKD. V lost 0 bases to trimming and J lost 6 bases, with 9 bases between them. The CDR3 spans 15 residues. The CDR3: CAISESRQPNSPLHF. CDR3 DNA: TGTGCCATCAGTGAGTCCAGACAGCCTAATTCACCCCTCCACTTT.

The V call is TRBV7-9, the J call TRBJ2-3, with 16 bases matching TRBD2. CDR1 and CDR2 from the germline V gene are SEHNR and FQNEAQ (reference sequence). V lost 5 bases, J lost 4 bases, and 6 bases stayed unmatched. The length of the CDR3 is 17 residues. The CDR3 reads CASSLGTSGGGSDTQYF. CDR3 nucleotide sequence: TGTGCCAGCAGCCTCGGGACTAGCGGGGGGGGTTCAGATACGCAGTATTTT.

This sequence joins TRBV24-1 and TRBJ2-3; D might be TRBD1 (5 bases). This CDR3 is built from 15 residues. The germline gives CDR1 KGHDR, CDR2 SFDVKD. V dropped 4 bases and J dropped 7 bases, with 17 bases sitting between them. CDR3 sequence reads: CATSEAGNSDHTQYF. CDR3 coding DNA: TGTGCCACCAGTGAGGCAGGGAATTCGGACCATACGCAGTATTTT.

About this clone: The CDR3 ends on some other residue instead of the conserved phenylalanine or tryptophan, so this is likely a read error. The DNA is omitted, as the CDR3 cannot be located on it reliably, and the CDR3 follows TCRdb's listing. The chain joins TRBV6-1 to TRBJ1-1; the DNA was not used to check the table's D call, TRBD1. The germline CDR1 and CDR2 sequences are MNHNS and SASEGT. The CDR3 is 15 amino acids in total, end residues counted. The CDR3 here is CASSELGERQGATSA.

The V gene is TRBV10-2, the J gene TRBJ1-4; possibly TRBD1 for D (6 bases). CDR3 length equals 13 residues. V was pared by 5 bases and J by 8 bases, with 12 bases between. The germline V gene encodes CDR1 WSHSY and CDR2 SAAADI. The CDR3 reads CASSTGSWEKLFF. The DNA for the CDR3 is TGCGCCAGCAGTACAGGGAGTTGGGAAAAACTGTTTTTT.

The chain is built from TRBV2 and TRBJ1-6; maybe TRBD1 (5 bases). The germline V gene encodes CDR1 SNHLY and CDR2 FYNNEI. CDR3 length equals 15 residues. Trimming left V 6 bases short and J 5 bases short, with 14 bases between. The CDR3 region is CASRPDRNDNSPLHF. As DNA, the CDR3 is TGTGCCAGCAGGCCCGACAGAAATGATAATTCACCCCTCCACTTT.

This clone was observed once. The chain couples TRBV9 to TRBJ1-5; D call uncertain. The CDR3 contains 15 residues. Trimming cost V 0 bases and J 3 bases, with 10 bases left between them. Germline V lookup: CDR1 SGDLS, CDR2 YYNGEE. As DNA, the CDR3 is TGTGCCAGCAGCGTAGAAGGGAGCACCAATCAGCCCCAGCATTTT. This gives the protein CASSVEGSTNQPQHF. Based on the CDR3 plus reference TRBV9 and TRBJ1-5, the full variable domain is DSGVTQTPKHLITATGQRVTLRCSPRSGDLSVYWYQQSLDQGLQFLIQYYNGEERAKGNILERFSAQQFPDLHSELNLSSLELGDSALYFCASSVEGSTNQPQHFGDGTRLSIL.

V and J are TRBV3-1 (or the pseudogene TRBV3-2) and TRBJ1-6, with 10 bases identical to TRBD1. Germline trimming cut 6 bases from V and 10 bases from J; bases unmatched to any gene: 12. The germline V gene has CDR1 LGHDT and CDR2 YNNKEL (reference sequence). The CDR3 has 16 residues. The CDR3: CASRRLLDRGLSPLHF. The CDR3 DNA follows: TGTGCCAGCAGACGCCTTTTGGACAGGGGGTTGTCACCCCTCCACTTT.

This rearrangement joins TRBV5-1 to TRBJ1-2, with D possibly being TRBD1 (6 bases). The CDR3 is made up of 15 amino acids. Trimming shortened V by 2 bases and J by 7 bases, and 18 bases separated the two germline ends. The germline V gene has CDR1 SGHRS and CDR2 YFSETQ. CDR3 DNA sequence: TGCGCCAGCAGCTTAGATGGCAGGGGTTTGGGTGGCTACACCTTC. Its protein product is CASSLDGRGLGGYTF.

This chain joins TRBV19 and TRBJ2-4; D is possibly TRBD2 (5 bases). The CDR3 has 15 residues. CDR1 and CDR2 from the germline V gene are LNHDA and SQIVND (reference sequence). Trimming stripped 4 bases from V and 5 bases from J, with 15 bases between. The CDR3 reads CASSKDGIWENIQYF. In DNA, the CDR3 is TGTGCCAGTAGTAAGGACGGGATTTGGGAAAACATTCAGTACTTC.

Of note for this clone: In the same sample, other DNA sequences code for this CDR3. V gene TRBV3-1 (or the pseudogene TRBV3-2) combines with J gene TRBJ2-2; perhaps TRBD1 as D (6 bases). Germline loops: CDR1 LGHDT, CDR2 YNNKEL (reference sequence). V lost 1 base and J lost 0, with 6 bases in between. The CDR3 runs 15 residues. CDR3 in DNA: TGTGCCAGCAGCCAAGGGACAGCGAACACCGGGGAGCTGTTTTTT. Translated: CASSQGTANTGELFF.

The V and J genes are TRBV12-3 or TRBV12-4 and TRBJ2-2, with D maybe TRBD2 (5 bases). The V and J ends lost 8 bases and 2 bases respectively, with 9 bases between them. The CDR3 spans 13 residues. The CDR3 bases are TGTGCCAGCCTCTCGGGAAACACCGGGGAGCTGTTTTTT. Protein: CASLSGNTGELFF.

The chain uses TRBV21-1 and TRBJ1-6; the listed D gene, TRBD1, was not tested against the DNA. TRBV21-1 is given as a pseudogene. This CDR3 has 20 amino acids. In nucleotides, the CDR3 is TGTGCCAGCAGCAAATGGGCGACAGGGGGCGCGGGCTCCTATAATTCACCCCTCCACTTT. Its translation: CASSKWATGGAGSYNSPLHF.

In its sample, this clone was seen once. The chain is built from TRBV19 and TRBJ1-1, with TRBD1 identical over 8 bases. The ends lost 4 bases at V and 4 bases at J; junction bases unmatched: 8. Per the germline V gene, CDR1 is LNHDA and CDR2 is SQIVND (reference sequence). This CDR3 has 15 amino acids. This CDR3 reads CASSSYGTGGTEAFF. CDR3 nucleotide sequence: TGTGCCAGTAGTAGCTACGGGACAGGCGGCACTGAAGCTTTCTTT.

The chain employs TRBV6-2 or TRBV6-3 and TRBJ1-2; no clear D gene. CDR1 is MNHEY and CDR2 is SVGEGT in the germline V gene. Trimming took off 2 bases at V and 6 bases at J, with 19 bases between the two ends. This CDR3 has 16 amino acids. The CDR3 bases are TGTGCCAGCAGTTACCCGAACACCAACCGCGGGGATGGCTACACCTTC. As protein: CASSYPNTNRGDGYTF.

The rearrangement links TRBV19 to TRBJ1-1, with a weak D call TRBD1 (5 bases). The CDR3 runs to 14 residues. CDR1 is LNHDA and CDR2 is SQIVND in the germline V gene (reference sequence). Trimming pared 1 base from V and 5 bases from J, leaving 11 bases between. In DNA, the CDR3 is TGTGCCAGTAGTATAGGGACAAAGGGGACTGAAGCTTTCTTT. Its translation is CASSIGTKGTEAFF.

In its sample, this clone was seen once. This chain uses TRBV27 with TRBJ1-2; D gene unclear. Trimming cost V 7 bases and J 2 bases, with 11 bases left between them. The germline V gene has CDR1 MNHEY and CDR2 SMNVEV (reference sequence). The CDR3 is made up of 13 amino acids. This CDR3 is CASKKAGNYGYTF. CDR3 bases: TGTGCCAGCAAAAAGGCGGGGAACTATGGCTACACCTTC.

The genes are TRBV6-1 and TRBJ1-4, with D uncertain. With 2 bases removed from V and 7 bases from J, the gap between germline ends came to 11 bases. The CDR3 is 14 amino acids. The V gene's germline CDR1 is MNHNS and CDR2 SASEGT. This CDR3 is CASSEQGGGEKLFF. CDR3 DNA sequence: TGTGCCAGCAGTGAACAAGGAGGCGGTGAAAAACTGTTTTTT.

The chain recombines TRBV7-9 with TRBJ1-4, with 9 bases fitting TRBD1. Germline V gene lookup returns CDR1 SEHNR and CDR2 FQNEAQ (reference sequence). J was trimmed by 4 bases and V by 2 bases; bases with no gene match: 5. This CDR3 comprises 16 residues. The CDR3 protein is CASSLLGTGRNEKLFF. DNA of the CDR3: TGTGCCAGCAGCTTATTGGGGACAGGGCGTAATGAAAAACTGTTTTTT.

V and J are TRBV7-9 and TRBJ1-2, with D hard to call. This CDR3 contains 13 residues. Germline CDR1 SEHNR, CDR2 FQNEAQ (reference sequence). With 6 bases removed from V and 6 bases from J, the gap between germline ends came to 14 bases. This CDR3 is CASRAQVGDGYTF. The DNA of the CDR3 is TGTGCCAGCAGAGCCCAGGTTGGCGATGGCTACACCTTC. Drawing the rest from reference TRBV7-9 and TRBJ1-2, the complete variable domain is DTGVSQNPRHKITKRGQNVTFRCDPISEHNRLYWYRQTLGQGPEFLTYFQNEAQLEKSRLLSDRFSAERPKGSFSTLEIQRTEQGDSAMYLCASRAQVGDGYTFGSGTRLTVV.

This chain joins TRBV7-2 and TRBJ1-3; TRBD1 matches 8 bases. The J segment lost 0 bases and the V segment lost 4 bases, leaving 14 bases of the junction unmatched. Germline loops: CDR1 SGHTA, CDR2 FQGNSA. The CDR3 contains 19 residues. CDR3 loop: CASSSLSGQGHGSGNTIYF. In DNA, the CDR3 is TGTGCCAGCAGCTCCCTATCCGGACAGGGTCATGGCTCTGGAAACACCATATATTTT.

The chain has TRBV3-1 (or the pseudogene TRBV3-2) and TRBJ1-3; tentative D call: TRBD1 (5 bases). Germline V gene sequence: CDR1 LGHDT, CDR2 YNNKEL (reference sequence). This CDR3 comprises 16 residues. The V end lost 0 bases, the J end lost 4 bases, and 13 bases lay between the germline ends. This CDR3 reads CASSQEMSAGGNTIYF. CDR3 coding DNA: TGTGCCAGCAGCCAAGAGATGTCGGCAGGGGGAAACACCATATATTTT.

The chain carries TRBV6-2 or TRBV6-3 and TRBJ2-6, with D possibly matching TRBD2 (6 bases). Trimming cost V 1 base and J 0 bases, with 16 bases left between them. From germline, CDR1 is MNHEY and CDR2 SVGEGT. CDR3 length: 19 amino acids. CDR3 in amino acids: CASSYWGGSANSGANVLTF. The CDR3 DNA follows: TGTGCCAGCAGTTACTGGGGAGGAAGTGCTAACTCTGGGGCCAACGTCCTGACTTTC.

The chain uses TRBV18 and TRBJ1-5, with D possibly matching TRBD1 (5 bases). With 2 bases removed from V and 5 bases from J, the gap between germline ends came to 19 bases. The CDR3 sequence is 17 residues long. Germline loops: CDR1 KGHSH, CDR2 LQKENI. The CDR3 region is CASSPRGRAGGHQPQHF. CDR3 nucleotide sequence: TGTGCCAGCTCACCAAGGGGACGGGCGGGGGGACATCAGCCCCAGCATTTT.

V usage is TRBV11-2 and J usage is TRBJ1-5; TRBD1 aligns across 7 bases. Unmatched junction bases numbered 0, after V lost 2 bases and J lost 5 bases. Germline CDR1 is SGHAT and CDR2 is FQNNGV. The CDR3 spans 13 residues. CDR3 residues: CASSLQGDQPQHF. In nucleotides, the CDR3 is TGTGCCAGCAGCTTACAGGGGGATCAGCCCCAGCATTTT.

Only a few counts were recorded for this clone. J is TRBJ2-7 and V is TRBV11-2, with unresolved D. The CDR3 is 11 amino acids. CDR1 is SGHAT and CDR2 is FQNNGV in the germline V gene. Trimming took 5 bases from V and 6 from J, leaving 8 bases between them. The CDR3 coding sequence is TGTGCCAGCAGCCTACGGAGCGAGCAGTACTTC. Protein: CASSLRSEQYF.

The chain joins TRBV7-3 to TRBJ2-7; a possible D gene is TRBD1 (5 bases). V lost 1 base and J lost 1, with 8 bases in between. The CDR3 has 14 residues. Germline CDR1 and CDR2: SGHTA and FQGTGA. The chain's CDR3 is CASSLSQGSYEQYF. The CDR3 DNA follows: TGTGCCAGCAGCTTAAGTCAGGGTTCCTACGAGCAGTACTTC.